Listed here are 27 T cell receptor beta chains from one sample, sequenced in a study of identical twins. TCRdb reanalysed the 5' RACE reads using MiXCR and keeps one entry per CDR3 protein. The profile shows 600,000 to 700,000 distinct CDR3 sequences, less than 25% of them singletons. These sequences were also reported in another study, on T cells expressing NK-cell markers.

Sequences were obtained from PBMCs. The receptors come from a woman younger than 35 in good health.

In this sample, this clonotype turned up a few times. This sequence joins TRBV12-3 or TRBV12-4 and TRBJ2-5; tentatively, D is TRBD2 (6 bases). The CDR3 is 15 residues long. The V end was cut by 5 bases, the J end by 1 base, with 14 bases between. In DNA form, the CDR3 reads TGTGCCAGCAGTCCCCGAGGGAGGATCCAAGAGACCCAGTACTTC. Translation gives CASSPRGRIQETQYF.

The chain uses TRBV5-6 and TRBJ2-1; possibly TRBD1 for D (5 bases). The CDR3 is 13 residues long. Germline lookup yields CDR1 SGHDT and CDR2 YYEEEE. The germline V and J ends were trimmed by 4 bases and 10 bases, with 15 bases remaining between them. This CDR3 is CASSPLGRREQFF. CDR3 coding DNA: TGTGCCAGCAGCCCGTTGGGGCGGCGGGAGCAGTTCTTC.

The genes are TRBV5-5 and TRBJ2-7, with D tentatively TRBD2 (6 bases). Trimming stripped 2 bases from V and 2 bases from J, with 14 bases between. The CDR3 totals 15 residues. Germline V gene data show CDR1 as SGHKS and CDR2 as YYEKEE (reference sequence). CDR3 amino acids: CASSFSGTRAYEQYF. Written as DNA, the CDR3 is TGTGCCAGCAGCTTTTCAGGGACTCGGGCCTACGAGCAGTACTTC.

This clonotype has a handful of counts. The chain links TRBV20-1 to TRBJ2-7; the D gene is possibly TRBD2 (6 bases). Germline V gene lookup returns CDR1 DFQATT and CDR2 SNEGSKA (reference sequence). With 6 bases removed from V and 3 bases from J, the gap between germline ends came to 18 bases. This CDR3 has 14 amino acids. The CDR3 region has the DNA TGCAGTGCCCGGAGGGCGGCGGGGTTCTACGAGCAGTACTTC. Amino acids: CSARRAAGFYEQYF.

This clonotype was detected only a few times. V and J are TRBV3-1 and TRBJ2-7; D tentatively fits TRBD1 or TRBD2 (7 bases each). There are 18 residues in the CDR3. CDR1 and CDR2 (germline): LGHDT, YNNKEL (reference sequence). V lost 0 bases, J lost 4 bases, and 22 bases lay in between. CDR3 DNA: TGTGCCAGCAGCCAAGATCACCCCACCCGCCAGGGGGGGTACGAGCAGTACTTC. Its translation is CASSQDHPTRQGGYEQYF.

This clonotype was observed once. The chain carries TRBV11-1 and TRBJ2-1, with D uncertain. In germline, CDR1 is SGHAT, CDR2 FQDESV (reference sequence). This CDR3 comprises 13 residues. Trimming removed 0 bases at V and 6 bases at J, with 6 bases between. DNA for the CDR3: TGTGCCAGCAGCTTAGCGCGTTTCAATGAGCAGTTCTTC. Protein sequence: CASSLARFNEQFF. Full variable domain (rest looked up from reference TRBV11-1 and TRBJ2-1): EAEVAQSPRYKITEKSQAVAFWCDPISGHATLYWYRQILGQGPELLVQFQDESVVDDSQLPKDRFSAERLKGVDSTLKIQPAELGDSAMYLCASSLARFNEQFFGPGTRLTVL.

This clonotype was observed many times. A junction boundary mismatches the germline segment, possibly from a read error. This chain links TRBV4-3 with TRBJ1-6, with D possibly matching TRBD1 (5 bases). Germline V gene lookup returns CDR1 LGHNA and CDR2 YSLEER. This CDR3 is 10 amino acids long. The chain's CDR3 is CASSQGPQLF. The CDR3 DNA reads as TGCGCCAGCAGCCAGGGGCCCCAGCTCTTT.

This clonotype was detected a few times. This chain uses TRBV5-1 with TRBJ2-1, with 15 bases identical to TRBD2. The CDR3 extends over 16 amino acids. V was clipped by 4 bases and J by 7 bases; unmatched bases: 6. Per the germline V gene, CDR1 is SGHRS and CDR2 is YFSETQ. For the CDR3, the DNA is TGCGCCAGCAGCCCGCCTGGGACTAGCGGGAGGAATGAGCAGTTCTTC. It encodes CASSPPGTSGRNEQFF.

This sequence joins TRBV10-3 and TRBJ1-2, with D tentatively TRBD1 (6 bases). The V gene's germline CDR1 is ENHRY and CDR2 SYGVKD. The CDR3 has 12 residues. The V gene lost 10 bases and the J gene lost 4 bases, with 13 bases spanning the gap. The CDR3 DNA follows: TGTGCCACGGTGGGGGCTGGCTATGGCTACACCTTC. It translates to CATVGAGYGYTF.

This clonotype appeared a few times. The genes are TRBV20-1 and TRBJ1-1, with TRBD1 as a possible D gene (5 bases). CDR1 DFQATT and CDR2 SNEGSKA come from the germline V gene (reference sequence). With 4 bases removed from V and 3 bases from J, the gap between germline ends came to 15 bases. The CDR3 is made up of 14 amino acids. CDR3 loop: CSATLVTDYTEAFF. The CDR3 nucleotides are TGCAGTGCTACCCTCGTGACAGACTACACTGAAGCTTTCTTT.

The sample holds many counts of this clonotype. The rearrangement uses TRBV5-1 and TRBJ2-3, with D perhaps matching TRBD2 (6 bases). Germline values: CDR1 SGHRS, CDR2 YFSETQ. V shed 3 bases and J shed 0 bases, with 8 bases lying between them. The CDR3 length is 14 residues. CDR3 sequence: CASSWGLSTDTQYF. DNA for the CDR3: TGCGCCAGCAGCTGGGGACTCAGCACAGATACGCAGTATTTT. The variable domain in full, completed from reference TRBV5-1 and TRBJ2-3, reads KAGVTQTPRYLIKTRGQQVTLSCSPISGHRSVSWYQQTPGQGLQFLFEYFSETQRNKGNFPGRFSGRQFSNSRSEMNVSTLELGDSALYLCASSWGLSTDTQYFGPGTRLTVL.

The CDR3, as DNA: TGCAGTGCTAGCTATCCGACTAGCGGGAGAGTTTTGCATGAGCAGTTCTTC. This encodes CSASYPTSGRVLHEQFF. The V and J genes are TRBV20-1 and TRBJ2-1, with 12 bases matching TRBD2. CDR1 DFQATT and CDR2 SNEGSKA come from the germline V gene (reference sequence). The CDR3 loop spans 17 amino acids. V gave up 3 bases and J gave up 8 bases; unmatched junction bases: 14.

In its sample, this clonotype was seen many times. The chain uses TRBV7-2 and TRBJ1-5; D is unclear. The CDR3 covers 13 residues. V was cut by 2 bases and J by 6 bases, with 8 bases left in between. CDR1 and CDR2 (germline): SGHTA, FQGNSA. DNA for the CDR3: TGTGCCAGCAGCTTATTCCAGGCTCAGCCCCAGCATTTT. Its protein product is CASSLFQAQPQHF.

This clonotype was found many times. The CDR3 nucleotides are TGCAGTGCTAGTGACGGCTTTTCCTACGAGCAGTACTTC. As protein: CSASDGFSYEQYF. The chain joins TRBV20-1 to TRBJ2-7; unclear D gene. The CDR3 spans 13 residues. V was pared by 3 bases and J by 1 base, with 10 bases between. The germline V gene has CDR1 DFQATT and CDR2 SNEGSKA (reference sequence).

This clonotype was counted at least ten times. This chain joins TRBV12-3 or TRBV12-4 and TRBJ1-2; 7 bases fit TRBD1. Germline trimming cut 3 bases from V and 5 bases from J; bases unmatched to any gene: 3. There are 13 residues in the CDR3. In DNA form, the CDR3 reads TGTGCCAGCAGTTTTCTGGGACAGTATGGCTACACCTTC. It encodes CASSFLGQYGYTF.

The chain is built from TRBV24-1 and TRBJ2-3; 10 bases are a match to TRBD1. Unmatched junction bases numbered 12, after V lost 9 bases and J lost 4 bases. Germline V gene lookup returns CDR1 KGHDR and CDR2 SFDVKD. This CDR3 is 16 amino acids long. The CDR3 spells CATSEGQGFLADTQYF. CDR3 sequence (DNA): TGTGCCACCTCAGAGGGACAGGGGTTCTTGGCAGATACGCAGTATTTT.

V gene TRBV12-3 or TRBV12-4 combines with J gene TRBJ2-3; TRBD2 aligns across 10 bases. After removal of 6 bases from V and 5 bases from J, the junction contained 8 bases not matched to a gene. This CDR3 contains 15 residues. The CDR3 coding sequence is TGTGCCAGCAGGCCCCTAGCGGGGGCGGGAGATACGCAGTATTTT. This gives the protein CASRPLAGAGDTQYF.

The chain joins TRBV4-2 to TRBJ1-2; 7 bases are shared with TRBD1. Germline-derived CDR1 and CDR2 are LGHNA and YNFKEQ. V lost 3 bases and J lost 4; bases outside the gene matches: 5. This CDR3 is built from 14 residues. The CDR3, as DNA: TGTGCCAGCAGCCAGTACAGGGGCCCCTATGGCTACACCTTC. It is translated as CASSQYRGPYGYTF.

This clonotype occurred a few times. CDR3: CSASSLAGNTDTQYF. As DNA, the CDR3 is TGCAGTGCCAGCTCCCTAGCGGGGAACACAGATACGCAGTATTTT. The chain employs TRBV20-1 and TRBJ2-3; 9 bases match TRBD2. The length of the CDR3 is 15 residues. Trimming took 6 bases from V and 2 from J; bases not matched to a gene: 9. The germline gives CDR1 DFQATT, CDR2 SNEGSKA (reference sequence).

This clonotype was observed a few times. CDR3 in amino acids: CASSLKEAYEQYF. The CDR3 DNA sequence: TGTGCCAGCAGTTTAAAGGAAGCCTACGAGCAGTACTTC. The chain recombines TRBV27 with TRBJ2-7; D is unclear. Trimming removed 2 bases at V and 2 bases at J, with 7 bases between. Germline V gene lookup returns CDR1 MNHEY and CDR2 SMNVEV (reference sequence). The CDR3 runs to 13 residues.

This sequence joins TRBV7-8 and TRBJ2-3; D may be TRBD2 (7 bases). V gave up 1 base and J gave up 1 base, with 12 bases separating them. The CDR3 runs to 16 residues. CDR1 is SGHVS and CDR2 is FQNEAQ in the germline V gene. This chain's CDR3 is CASSLGGGAGTDTQYF. The CDR3 bases are TGTGCCAGCAGCTTAGGAGGGGGGGCCGGCACAGATACGCAGTATTTT.

This clonotype occurred a few times. The chain joins TRBV28 to TRBJ2-3; the D gene is possibly TRBD2 (5 bases). V was trimmed by 8 bases and J by 5 bases, leaving 14 bases between them. The CDR3 sequence is 13 residues long. CDR1 is MDHEN and CDR2 is SYDVKM in the germline V gene. The CDR3 reads CASGPGSLDTQYF. DNA for the CDR3: TGTGCCAGCGGACCGGGGAGCCTAGATACGCAGTATTTT.

This clonotype has ten or more counts. The chain has TRBV7-6 and TRBJ2-5; the D is unclear. The V end was cut by 3 bases, the J end by 2 bases, with 13 bases between. The CDR3 sequence is 15 residues long. Germline CDR1 is SGHVS and CDR2 is FNYEAQ. The CDR3 DNA is TGTGCCAGCAGCTTTACGGACCGATTTCAAGAGACCCAGTACTTC. It translates to CASSFTDRFQETQYF. Variable domain in full (rest from reference TRBV7-6 and TRBJ2-5): GAGVSQSPRYKVTKRGQDVALRCDPISGHVSLYWYRQALGQGPEFLTYFNYEAQQDKSGLPNDRFSAERPEGSISTLTIQRTEQRDSAMYRCASSFTDRFQETQYFGPGTRLLVL.

The gene calls are TRBV20-1 and TRBJ1-5, with D possibly matching TRBD1 (5 bases). CDR1 is DFQATT and CDR2 is SNEGSKA in the germline V gene (reference sequence). The V end was cut by 5 bases, the J end by 4 bases, with 12 bases between. This CDR3 spans 13 amino acids. The CDR3 sequence: CSAAPGFNQPQHF. CDR3 in DNA: TGCAGTGCTGCGCCAGGGTTTAATCAGCCCCAGCATTTT.

This clonotype showed up just a few times. The rearrangement uses TRBV9 and TRBJ1-2; no firm D call. The ends were cut back, 0 bases at V and 3 bases at J, with 12 bases in the middle. Germline values: CDR1 SGDLS, CDR2 YYNGEE. This CDR3 region has 15 residues. The CDR3 nucleotides read TGTGCCAGCAGCGTAGAAGCGGAGTTCGACTATGGCTACACCTTC. Its translation is CASSVEAEFDYGYTF.

This chain uses TRBV12-3 or TRBV12-4 with TRBJ2-3; TRBD2 agrees at 13 bases. This CDR3 spans 16 amino acids. V shed 8 bases and J 4 bases; nucleotides not matched to a gene: 9. The CDR3 DNA reads TGTGCCAGCGGAAGAACACTAGCGGGGGGGGCAGATACGCAGTATTTT. Protein sequence: CASGRTLAGGADTQYF.

This chain uses TRBV27 with TRBJ2-3; 9 nucleotides align to TRBD1. The V gene end was trimmed by 5 bases and the J gene end by 3 bases; junction bases not matched to a gene: 9. CDR3 length: 16 amino acids. Germline CDR1 is MNHEY and CDR2 is SMNVEV (reference sequence). CDR3 DNA: TGTGCCAGCAGTCATCAGACAGGGGGATTAACAGATACGCAGTATTTT. It encodes CASSHQTGGLTDTQYF.